The 30 T cell receptor beta chains given below trace back to one sample, sequenced in a study of blood T cell repertoires in COVID-19. The method was immunoSEQ multiplex PCR; TCRdb's version includes in-frame clones alone and lacks a portion of them. Of 100,000 to 150,000 clones listed, around 87% were seen once; the top ten hold approximately 4%. Material: peripheral blood. The receptors stem from a woman aged 55 to 70 with acute or convalescent COVID-19.

This sequence joins TRBV12-5 and TRBJ1-4; unclear D gene. CDR3 length equals 17 residues. The V and J ends lost 3 bases and 8 bases respectively, with 22 bases between them. Per germline, CDR1 LGHNT and CDR2 FRNRAP. The CDR3 DNA reads TGTGCTAGTGGTTTTGTCTCGGGGAGGGAGGTCAGAGAAAAACTGTTTTTT. Translated: CASGFVSGREVREKLFF.

V is TRBV5-1 and J is TRBJ1-1; unclear D gene. Trimming removed 4 bases at V and 11 bases at J, with 15 bases between. The CDR3 extends over 12 amino acids. The germline gives CDR1 SGHRS, CDR2 YFSETQ. CDR3 coding DNA: TGCGCCAGCAGCCGGGCCGAGGGCTCGGCTTTCTTT. This codes for CASSRAEGSAFF.

The chain recombines TRBV5-1 with TRBJ1-5; 8 nucleotides line up with TRBD1. The germline V gene has CDR1 SGHRS and CDR2 YFSETQ. The V and J ends lost 2 bases and 7 bases, in that order; junction bases with no gene match: 5. The CDR3 loop spans 14 amino acids. The CDR3 protein is CASSLGQGEQPQHF. DNA of the CDR3: TGCGCCAGCAGCTTAGGACAGGGAGAGCAGCCCCAGCATTTT. Together with reference TRBV5-1 and TRBJ1-5, the CDR3 gives the full variable domain: KAGVTQTPRYLIKTRGQQVTLSCSPISGHRSVSWYQQTPGQGLQFLFEYFSETQRNKGNFPGRFSGRQFSNSRSEMNVSTLELGDSALYLCASSLGQGEQPQHFGDGTRLSIL.

The genes are TRBV3-1 (or the pseudogene TRBV3-2) and TRBJ2-3; 8 positions agree with TRBD2. The CDR3 contains 14 residues. The V gene's germline CDR1 is LGHDT and CDR2 YNNKEL (reference sequence). Trimming took 5 bases from V and 5 from J; bases not matched to a gene: 6. The CDR3 spells CASSAGLAGDTQYF. As DNA, the CDR3 is TGTGCCAGCAGCGCCGGACTAGCCGGAGATACGCAGTATTTT.

This clone was found a few times. J is TRBJ2-1 and V is TRBV6-5, with 11 positions matching TRBD2. The V and J ends lost 6 bases and 2 bases, in that order; junction bases with no gene match: 3. The CDR3 covers 15 residues. Germline CDR1 MNHEY, CDR2 SVGAGI. CDR3 in amino acids: CASRIAGGPYNEQFF. CDR3 nucleotides: TGTGCCAGCAGGATAGCGGGAGGGCCCTACAATGAGCAGTTCTTC.

V gene TRBV6-5 combines with J gene TRBJ1-2; the D gene is possibly TRBD1 (6 bases). Deletions cut 6 bases from V and 0 bases from J, with 8 bases between. Germline loops: CDR1 MNHEY, CDR2 SVGAGI. The CDR3 consists of 13 residues. For the CDR3, the DNA is TGTGCCAGCAGGGCAGGGGCTAACTATGGCTACACCTTC. Translating gives CASRAGANYGYTF.

This clone was found many times. The rearrangement uses TRBV27 and TRBJ2-5; the D gene is possibly TRBD2 (6 bases). This CDR3 has 12 residues. Trimming removed 11 bases from V and 5 bases from J, with 15 bases in between. Germline V gene lookup returns CDR1 MNHEY and CDR2 SMNVEV (reference sequence). The CDR3 loop reads CADGGSRETQYF. The CDR3 nucleotides are TGTGCCGACGGGGGTAGCAGGGAGACCCAGTACTTC.

V and J are TRBV5-1 and TRBJ2-3, with TRBD2 identical over 10 bases. The CDR3 is 15 amino acids. Germline CDR1 is SGHRS and CDR2 is YFSETQ. J gave up 6 bases and V 0 bases, and 4 bases lay outside the gene matches. This chain's CDR3 is CASSLAASGSDTQYF. For the CDR3, the DNA is TGCGCCAGCAGCTTGGCCGCTAGCGGGAGTGATACGCAGTATTTT.

The genes are TRBV5-6 and TRBJ1-4, with D uncertain. Germline V CDR1 and CDR2: SGHDT, YYEEEE. V was trimmed by 4 bases and J by 0 bases, leaving 13 bases between them. The CDR3 extends over 16 amino acids. CDR3 sequence: CASSAAMAATNEKLFF. For the CDR3, the DNA is TGTGCCAGCAGCGCGGCGATGGCGGCAACTAATGAAAAACTGTTTTTT.

This chain joins TRBV28 and TRBJ1-4, with D perhaps TRBD1 (6 bases). The CDR3 consists of 13 residues. Germline V gene lookup returns CDR1 MDHEN and CDR2 SYDVKM. Trimming removed 6 bases from V and 8 bases from J, with 13 bases in between. The CDR3 spells CASRRQTGEKLFF. The CDR3 DNA is TGTGCCAGCAGACGGCAAACAGGGGAAAAACTGTTTTTT.

This clone was observed a few times. This sequence joins TRBV6-1 and TRBJ1-2; no clear D. The V end lost 3 bases, the J end lost 4 bases, and 12 bases lay between the germline ends. CDR3 length equals 14 residues. Germline V gives CDR1 MNHNS, CDR2 SASEGT. In DNA form, the CDR3 reads TGTGCCAGCAGTGAGCGGGAGGGCCTCTATGGCTACACCTTC. Amino acids: CASSEREGLYGYTF.

This clone was seen more than once but under ten times. V gene TRBV5-4 combines with J gene TRBJ2-7; 9 nucleotides align to TRBD1. V trimming: 3 bases; J trimming: 2 bases; junction bases outside the gene matches: 12. This CDR3 spans 17 amino acids. CDR1 SGHNT and CDR2 YYREEE come from the germline V gene (reference sequence). CDR3 coding DNA: TGTGCCAGCAGCTCCCGGGACAGGGACATCTTAACCTACGAGCAGTACTTC. Encoded protein: CASSSRDRDILTYEQYF.

This sequence joins TRBV19 and TRBJ1-1; D gene ambiguous. The CDR3 runs 14 residues. Trimming removed 0 bases at V and 3 bases at J, with 8 bases between. The V gene's germline CDR1 is LNHDA and CDR2 SQIVND (reference sequence). The DNA for the CDR3 is TGTGCCAGTAGTATAGATCGGTTACACACTGAAGCTTTCTTT. It codes for CASSIDRLHTEAFF.

The CDR3 bases are TGCGCCAGCAGGCTAACAGGGGGCCCCGGGGAAAAACTGTTTTTT. Amino acids: CASRLTGGPGEKLFF. The chain is built from TRBV23-1 and TRBJ1-4; 9 bases align to TRBD1. TRBV23-1 falls under the ORF class, with uncertain function. This CDR3 contains 15 residues. Unmatched junction bases numbered 10, after V lost 6 bases and J lost 8 bases.

This clone was observed a single time. V is TRBV5-1 and J is TRBJ1-1; 8 bases align to TRBD1. V trimming: 1 base; J trimming: 4 bases; junction bases outside the gene matches: 3. Germline lookup yields CDR1 SGHRS and CDR2 YFSETQ. This CDR3 is built from 14 residues. CDR3 DNA sequence: TGCGCCAGCAGCTTGTCAACAGGGGGCACTGAAGCTTTCTTT. Protein sequence: CASSLSTGGTEAFF.

The chain uses TRBV7-9 and TRBJ2-3, with a weak D call TRBD2 (6 bases). Germline loops: CDR1 SEHNR, CDR2 FQNEAQ (reference sequence). This CDR3 spans 16 amino acids. Trimming took 5 bases from V and 4 from J, leaving 19 bases between them. The CDR3 reads CASSPMNLGGADTQYF. CDR3 nucleotides: TGTGCCAGCAGCCCCATGAATCTGGGAGGCGCAGATACGCAGTATTTT.

The chain uses TRBV6-5 and TRBJ2-6; 9 nucleotides match TRBD2. V trimming: 8 bases; J trimming: 1 base; junction bases outside the gene matches: 3. Germline V lookup: CDR1 MNHEY, CDR2 SVGAGI. CDR3 length: 15 residues. The CDR3 reads CASRAGGSGANVLTF. CDR3 coding DNA: TGTGCCAGCCGCGCGGGGGGGTCTGGGGCCAACGTCCTGACTTTC.

The chain uses TRBV5-4 and TRBJ2-2, with 9 bases fitting TRBD2. The CDR3 is 15 residues long. Trimming removed 4 bases from V and 6 bases from J; junction bases left unmatched: 7. The germline CDR1 and CDR2 sequences are SGHNT and YYREEE (reference sequence). DNA of the CDR3: TGTGCCAGCAGCCTTAGCGGGAGAAGCGCCGGGGAGCTGTTTTTT. Translated, it gives CASSLSGRSAGELFF.

The gene calls are TRBV5-1 and TRBJ2-1; TRBD1 matches 8 bases. The CDR3 covers 17 residues. The junction had 12 bases not matched to a gene; V was cut back by 3 bases and J by 4 bases. Germline V lookup: CDR1 SGHRS, CDR2 YFSETQ. The CDR3, as DNA: TGCGCCAGCAGCTCGCGAAATACACGGACAGGGTACAATGAGCAGTTCTTC. Its translation: CASSSRNTRTGYNEQFF.

The V and J genes are TRBV5-1 and TRBJ2-3, with 9 bases identical to TRBD2. Germline V gives CDR1 SGHRS, CDR2 YFSETQ. Trimming at V came to 4 bases and at J to 4 bases, leaving 7 bases not matched to a gene. The CDR3 runs 15 residues. The CDR3 reads CASSPAGLAPDTQYF. For the CDR3, the DNA is TGCGCCAGCAGCCCAGCGGGACTAGCCCCAGATACGCAGTATTTT. Supplemented by reference TRBV5-1 and TRBJ2-3, the full variable domain reads KAGVTQTPRYLIKTRGQQVTLSCSPISGHRSVSWYQQTPGQGLQFLFEYFSETQRNKGNFPGRFSGRQFSNSRSEMNVSTLELGDSALYLCASSPAGLAPDTQYFGPGTRLTVL.

This chain links TRBV28 with TRBJ1-1; D possibly corresponds to TRBD1 (5 bases). This CDR3 has 15 residues. V was trimmed by 1 base and J by 3 bases, leaving 12 bases between them. Germline V gene data show CDR1 as MDHEN and CDR2 as SYDVKM. As DNA, the CDR3 is TGTGCCAGCAGTTTATTCGTAGGGGAGGACACTGAAGCTTTCTTT. As protein: CASSLFVGEDTEAFF.

The chain employs TRBV9 and TRBJ2-1; 8 bases are a match to TRBD1. The length of the CDR3 is 15 residues. Germline V lookup: CDR1 SGDLS, CDR2 YYNGEE. The J segment lost 1 base and the V segment lost 6 bases, leaving 6 bases of the junction unmatched. The CDR3 here is CASTWGTGSYNEQFF. The CDR3 nucleotides are TGTGCCAGCACTTGGGGGACAGGTTCCTACAATGAGCAGTTCTTC.

The rearrangement joins TRBV15 to TRBJ1-1, with 7 bases matching TRBD1. From germline, CDR1 is LNHNV and CDR2 YYDKDF (reference sequence). The ends lost 3 bases at V and 2 bases at J; junction bases unmatched: 3. The length of the CDR3 is 14 residues. In DNA, the CDR3 is TGTGCCACCAGCAGGGGACAGCTTAACACTGAAGCTTTCTTT. Protein product: CATSRGQLNTEAFF.

The rearrangement joins TRBV18 to TRBJ1-2; D is unresolved. This CDR3 is built from 13 residues. Germline V gene sequence: CDR1 KGHSH, CDR2 LQKENI. The V and J ends lost 6 bases and 6 bases respectively, with 14 bases between them. CDR3 DNA sequence: TGTGCCAGCTCCCCGGTCACAACAGATGGCTACACCTTC. Its translation: CASSPVTTDGYTF.

V and J are TRBV9 and TRBJ2-6, with D uncertain. This CDR3 has 16 amino acids. The germline V and J ends were trimmed by 0 bases and 0 bases, with 7 bases remaining between them. Germline CDR1 reads SGDLS; CDR2 reads YYNGEE. As DNA, the CDR3 is TGTGCCAGCAGCGTAGGAGCGAACTCTGGGGCCAACGTCCTGACTTTC. This encodes CASSVGANSGANVLTF.

This clone was counted a few times. The chain recombines TRBV29-1 with TRBJ2-2, with a possible D match to TRBD1 (5 bases). V lost 6 bases and J 0 bases, leaving 11 bases between the germline ends. Germline V gene data show CDR1 as SQVTM and CDR2 as ANQGSEA. The CDR3 runs 14 residues. Written as DNA, the CDR3 is TGCAGCGTACCAGGGCACACGAACACCGGGGAGCTGTTTTTT. This sequence encodes CSVPGHTNTGELFF.

The V gene is TRBV5-6, the J gene TRBJ1-2, with D perhaps TRBD1 (6 bases). Germline values: CDR1 SGHDT, CDR2 YYEEEE. V was trimmed by 0 bases and J by 7 bases, leaving 16 bases between them. This CDR3 comprises 15 residues. DNA for the CDR3: TGTGCCAGCAGCTTGGTCGGGGGGCCGGGTCCTGGCTACACCTTC. Its translation: CASSLVGGPGPGYTF.

V gene TRBV9 combines with J gene TRBJ2-3; the match to TRBD2 covers 8 bases. Germline V gene lookup returns CDR1 SGDLS and CDR2 YYNGEE. The CDR3 extends over 16 amino acids. The V gene end was trimmed by 2 bases and the J gene end by 5 bases; junction bases not matched to a gene: 10. CDR3 sequence reads: CASSVLTGGPLDTQYF. The CDR3 nucleotides read TGTGCCAGCAGCGTGCTTACGGGAGGGCCATTAGATACGCAGTATTTT.

The chain is built from TRBV28 and TRBJ1-4; tentatively, D is TRBD1 (5 bases). The CDR3 runs 20 residues. V was clipped by 6 bases and J by 4 bases, with 30 bases between them. CDR1 and CDR2 from the germline V gene are MDHEN and SYDVKM. The CDR3: CASSLYSTGWAQSDNEKLFF. CDR3 nucleotides: TGTGCCAGCAGCCTTTATTCTACAGGATGGGCCCAATCTGATAATGAAAAACTGTTTTTT. Using reference TRBV28 and TRBJ1-4 for the parts outside the CDR3, the full variable domain is DVKVTQSSRYLVKRTGEKVFLECVQDMDHENMFWYRQDPGLGLRLIYFSYDVKMKEKGDIPEGYSVSREKKERFSLILESASTNQTSMYLCASSLYSTGWAQSDNEKLFFGSGTQLSVL.

The genes are TRBV20-1 and TRBJ2-1; 8 nucleotides align to TRBD2. Germline-derived CDR1 and CDR2 are DFQATT and SNEGSKA (reference sequence). V lost 5 bases to trimming and J lost 15 bases; unmatched junction nucleotides: 6. The CDR3 is 10 amino acids. The CDR3 nucleotides read TGCAGTGCTCAGCGGGAGAGGCGGTTCTTC. Amino acid sequence: CSAQRERRFF.